This T cell receptor beta chain was captured by sequencing in a study of tumor-infiltrating lymphocytes in oesophageal squamous cell carcinoma. Per the germline V gene, CDR1 is SGHTS and CDR2 is YDEGEE. J lost 11 bases, V lost 3 bases, and 9 bases had no gene match. The CDR3 length is 13 residues. One entry per CDR3 protein results from TCRdb running MiXCR on the PCR reads. The data show roughly 19,000 distinct CDR3 sequences, roughly 42% seen once. This clonotype was recorded at least ten times. A single base separates this from a much larger clone, so it may be a read error. This chain uses TRBV5-8 with TRBJ2-5, with 8 bases matching TRBD2. The clonotype originates from a male donor with esophageal squamous cell carcinoma. The sample consisted of esophageal tumor tissue. The CDR3 DNA follows: TGTGCCAGCAGCTCCCGGACTAGCAATGAGCAGTACTTC. Amino acid sequence: CASSSRTSNEQYF.